The entry that follows covers one TCR beta chain sequence. Germline V gives CDR1 MDHEN, CDR2 SYDVKM. The V segment lost 6 bases and the J segment 4 bases; nucleotides outside the gene matches: 9. The CDR3 runs to 16 residues. This sample was included in a study of blood T cell repertoires in COVID-19. TCRdb keeps only in-frame clones here, not all; method: immunoSEQ multiplex PCR. The sample lists 60,000 to 90,000 clones, about 83% occurring once. The sample taken for sequencing was peripheral blood. This sequence originates from a man in his fifties with acute or convalescent COVID-19. The rearrangement uses TRBV28 and TRBJ2-2, with TRBD1 matching over 9 bases. The CDR3 protein is CASRPPGQGATGELFF. CDR3 bases: TGTGCCAGCAGGCCACCGGGACAGGGTGCCACCGGGGAGCTGTTTTTT.